This T cell receptor beta chain was sequenced for a study of chemoradiotherapy in HPV16-positive cancers. Study-wide background: Candidate HPV-specific clones and shared TCR motifs came from a couple of HPV16-positive patients.

Notes on this clone: Antigen: not known.

Repeated repertoire sampling spanned the course of chemoradiotherapy. General study points: The functional HPV-specific definition rests on just two HPV16-positive patients.

TCRdb keeps only in-frame clones here, not all; method: immunoSEQ multiplex PCR. The sample carries under 20,000 clones, roughly 73% recorded once. The clonotype comes from a human donor with HPV-associated anogenital cancer. Sample collection occurred from a patient who underwent chemoradiotherapy.

This CDR3 reads CASSQGRGAFF. CDR3 DNA sequence: TGTGCCAGCAGTCAGGGTCGGGGGGCTTTCTTT. The chain recombines TRBV6-1 with TRBJ1-1; D is perhaps TRBD1 (5 bases). The CDR3 loop spans 11 amino acids. From germline, CDR1 is MNHNS and CDR2 SASEGT. V dropped 5 bases and J dropped 11 bases, with 12 bases sitting between them.